This passage covers 2 T cell receptor beta chains from one sample sequenced in a study of cytomegalovirus exposure and HLA in healthy donors. Method: immunoSEQ multiplex PCR; TCRdb's copy keeps in-frame clones and lacks some. The sample gives 150,000 or so clones, roughly 86% of which show up once; roughly 2.6% is in the top ten. The sequenced material came from PBMCs. These receptors all stem from a man in his late teens or twenties in good health and CMV-seropositive.

This chain connects TRBV6-5 to TRBJ2-5, with D unclear. CDR3 length: 11 residues. V lost 5 bases and J 2 bases, leaving 3 bases between the germline ends. Germline-derived CDR1 and CDR2 are MNHEY and SVGAGI. In DNA form, the CDR3 reads TGTGCCAGCAGTCAACAAGAGACCCAGTACTTC. Its translation is CASSQQETQYF.

The chain employs TRBV14 and TRBJ2-1, with D maybe TRBD2 (5 bases). This CDR3 has 11 residues. Germline loops: CDR1 SGHDN, CDR2 FVKESK. Trimming removed 4 bases at V and 8 bases at J, with 6 bases between. The CDR3 DNA follows: TGTGCCAGCAGCCCCGGGGATGAGCAGTTCTTC. It translates to CASSPGDEQFF.